The next 11 T cell receptor beta chains were all read from a single sample in a study of response to subunit inactivated influenza vaccine. MiXCR was run by TCRdb on the RT-PCR reads, yielding one entry per CDR3 protein. The sample consists of about 480,000 distinct CDR3 sequences, 13% of them appearing once. Here the sequenced sample was PBMCs from blood, taken 40 to 50 days after vaccination. The receptor source for this set is a man in his forties or fifties who received an inactivated influenza vaccine.

In this sample, this clonotype turned up a few times. The chain links TRBV18 to TRBJ2-2, with 7 bases fitting TRBD1. The V gene's germline CDR1 is KGHSH and CDR2 LQKENI. The CDR3 is made up of 16 amino acids. The V gene end was trimmed by 2 bases and the J gene end by 0 bases; junction bases not matched to a gene: 3. In DNA, the CDR3 is TGTGCCAGCTCACCAACAGGGGTTTCGAACACCGGGGAGCTGTTTTTT. Its translation is CASSPTGVSNTGELFF.

In DNA form, the CDR3 reads TGCGCCAGCAGCTTGGACTACTCGGGGGGACAGTTCTTC. It encodes CASSLDYSGGQFF. V gene TRBV5-1 combines with J gene TRBJ2-1; 7 bases agree with TRBD2. Germline loops: CDR1 SGHRS, CDR2 YFSETQ. The ends lost 0 bases at V and 13 bases at J; junction bases unmatched: 7. The CDR3 runs 13 residues.

This clonotype showed up just a few times. V gene TRBV7-9 combines with J gene TRBJ2-2, with a weak D call TRBD1 (6 bases). The CDR3 contains 17 residues. Germline assignment: CDR1 SEHNR and CDR2 FQNEAQ (reference sequence). V was clipped by 0 bases and J by 0 bases, with 11 bases between them. The CDR3 DNA sequence: TGTGCCAGCAGCTTAGCGTACGGACAGCCGAACACCGGGGAGCTGTTTTTT. Translation gives CASSLAYGQPNTGELFF.

The genes are TRBV15 and TRBJ2-6; D is unclear. This CDR3 has 14 amino acids. V gave up 6 bases and J gave up 0 bases, with 6 bases separating them. CDR1 is LNHNV and CDR2 is YYDKDF in the germline V gene (reference sequence). The CDR3 sequence is CATRGSSGANVLTF. The DNA of the CDR3 is TGTGCCACCAGGGGAAGCTCTGGGGCCAACGTCCTGACTTTC.

This clonotype appeared a few times. The chain is built from TRBV28 and TRBJ2-2; D is unresolved. Germline values: CDR1 MDHEN, CDR2 SYDVKM. This CDR3 is 14 amino acids long. The V end was cut by 3 bases, the J end by 5 bases, with 10 bases between. The DNA for the CDR3 is TGTGCCAGCAGTTTGTCCTTTCGGACCGGGGAGCTGTTTTTT. This sequence encodes CASSLSFRTGELFF.

The rearrangement uses TRBV6-2 or TRBV6-3 and TRBJ1-5; the match to TRBD1 covers 8 bases. Germline V CDR1 and CDR2: MNHEY, SVGEGT. This CDR3 is 13 amino acids long. V lost 7 bases, J lost 7 bases, and 6 bases stayed unmatched. CDR3 residues: CASNDRGGQPQHF. CDR3 sequence (DNA): TGTGCCAGCAACGACAGGGGAGGACAGCCCCAGCATTTT.

The chain carries TRBV7-6 and TRBJ2-5, with D tentatively TRBD2 (6 bases). In germline, CDR1 is SGHVS, CDR2 FNYEAQ. The V gene lost 0 bases and the J gene lost 5 bases, with 16 bases spanning the gap. This CDR3 comprises 16 residues. The CDR3 DNA reads TGTGCCAGCAGCTTAGCCCCGGAGGGGATCTGGGAGACCCAGTACTTC. Translation: CASSLAPEGIWETQYF.

V is TRBV6-2 or TRBV6-3 and J is TRBJ2-3; 7 bases line up with TRBD1. Germline CDR1 MNHEY, CDR2 SVGEGT. J gave up 2 bases and V 6 bases, and 11 bases lay outside the gene matches. The length of the CDR3 is 16 residues. The CDR3 DNA follows: TGTGCCAGCAGATCCTACAGGGGCTCCGACACAGATACGCAGTATTTT. Translating gives CASRSYRGSDTDTQYF.

This clonotype has ten or more counts. The chain joins TRBV11-2 to TRBJ2-1; TRBD2 matches at 11 bases. Looked up from germline, CDR1 is SGHAT and CDR2 is FQNNGV. CDR3 length equals 17 residues. V was clipped by 3 bases and J by 4 bases; unmatched bases: 8. The CDR3 region is CASSLDLAGGPYNEQFF. The CDR3 bases are TGTGCCAGCAGCTTGGATCTAGCGGGAGGTCCTTACAATGAGCAGTTCTTC.

V gene TRBV11-2 combines with J gene TRBJ2-2; TRBD1 aligns across 9 bases. The CDR3 runs 18 residues. The ends lost 3 bases at V and 6 bases at J; junction bases unmatched: 14. Germline CDR1 reads SGHAT; CDR2 reads FQNNGV. Here the CDR3 reads CASSLRRDRVWGPGELFF. Written as DNA, the CDR3 is TGTGCCAGCAGCTTGAGACGGGACAGGGTGTGGGGGCCCGGGGAGCTGTTTTTT.

This clonotype came up many times. The V and J genes are TRBV20-1 and TRBJ1-5; maybe TRBD1 (5 bases). The CDR3 spans 16 residues. Trimming stripped 1 base from V and 2 bases from J, with 15 bases between. Germline V gives CDR1 DFQATT, CDR2 SNEGSKA (reference sequence). CDR3 in DNA: TGCAGTGCTAGAGCGGGAGGGGCGGTAGGCAATCAGCCCCAGCATTTT. It specifies CSARAGGAVGNQPQHF.